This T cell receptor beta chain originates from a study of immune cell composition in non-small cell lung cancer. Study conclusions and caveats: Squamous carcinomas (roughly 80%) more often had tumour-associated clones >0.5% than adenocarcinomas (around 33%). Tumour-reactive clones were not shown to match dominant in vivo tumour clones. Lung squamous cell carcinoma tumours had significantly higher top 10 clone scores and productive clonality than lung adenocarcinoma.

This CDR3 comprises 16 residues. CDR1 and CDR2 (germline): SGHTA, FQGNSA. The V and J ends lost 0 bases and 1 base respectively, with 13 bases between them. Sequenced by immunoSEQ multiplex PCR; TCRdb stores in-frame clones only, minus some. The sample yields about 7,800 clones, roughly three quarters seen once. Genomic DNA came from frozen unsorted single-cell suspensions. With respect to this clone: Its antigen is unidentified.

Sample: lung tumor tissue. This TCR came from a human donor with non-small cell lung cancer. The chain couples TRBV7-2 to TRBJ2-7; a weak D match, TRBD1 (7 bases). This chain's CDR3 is CASSLATGRMSYEQYF. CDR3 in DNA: TGTGCCAGCAGCTTAGCGACAGGGAGGATGTCCTACGAGCAGTACTTC.